This T cell receptor beta chain stems from a study of blood T cells in healthy people across ages. Study-level findings and limits: Reliance upon unsorted PBMCs precluded definitive naive versus antigen-experienced comparison. Estimates of total diversity, which came from one million sequenced T cells, were considered to be underestimates.

For the second PCR, which ran for about 7 to 11 cycles, a sample-barcoded 5' primer and a J-beta primer mix were used. TCRdb analysed the 5' RACE reads with MiXCR anew, one entry per CDR3 protein. The sample yields some 1.5 million distinct CDR3 sequences, over 25% seen once. As regards this clonotype: The antigen remains unidentified.

The draw of peripheral blood yielded approximately 11 milliliters from each donor. Every sample yielded at least 6 million isolated PBMCs. V was shortened by 0 bases and J by 11 bases, with 10 bases between the two germline ends. This CDR3 region has 12 residues. Germline V lookup: CDR1 SGHNT, CDR2 YENEEA. The rearrangement uses TRBV11-3 and TRBJ1-1, with a possible D match to TRBD1 (5 bases). The TCR originated in a woman younger than 45 in good health. Material: blood. The CDR3 coding sequence is TGTGCCAGCAGCTTAGAAGTCGGGGCTGCTTTCTTT. Protein: CASSLEVGAAFF.